This TCR beta chain originates from a study of blood T cell repertoires in COVID-19 (dated by TCRdb to between 2020 and 2021). With respect to the entire study: Samples from collaborators originated in the United States, Italy and Spain and spanned both the acute and convalescent phases of COVID-19. Subjects who had been exposed to COVID-19, were actively infected with it, or had recovered from it provided the deeply sampled blood TCRbeta repertoires that made up the dataset. The prospective study material was composed of cDNA or gDNA derived from T cells, B-cell-depleted T cells, or PBMCs. HLA class I and class II types, where available, came from metadata supplied by the sample provider rather than from assay-based typing. The repertoires were released in a freely available public database intended as a resource for research on the immune response to SARS-CoV-2. The sample metadata nearly always contained a de-identified subject ID, COVID-19 status, age in years and sex. Samples came from the ongoing ImmuneRACE study (first 160 participants) plus 1,254 subjects from 6 global collaborators.

Whole blood was collected in K2EDTA tubes by collaborating institutions according to the institutions' own protocols. For TCRbeta analysis, collaborators shipped samples in one of three forms: frozen whole blood, isolated PBMCs, or DNA extracted from either of those sample types. As encoded in the germline V gene, CDR1 is SNHLY while CDR2 is FYNNEI. The trim is 4 bases for V and 6 bases for J, with a gap of 25 bases between the germline ends. Spanning cysteine to phenylalanine, the CDR3 consists of 18 amino acids. Only the CDR3 portion is preserved as DNA: 54 bases, with reading frame beginning at the first base. Overall study outcomes, separate from this receptor: The amount of clinical and demographic metadata varied by source and participant and was provided uncurated.

The immunoSEQ Assay, a bias-controlled multiplex PCR, was used to amplify TCRbeta CDR3 regions from genomic DNA. Turning to the authors' computational methods: Within the assay, amplification of reference gene primers was used to estimate how many nucleated cells each sample contained. To quantify the absolute abundance of each unique TCRbeta CDR3 rearrangement, sequence reads were collapsed and filtered. For each sample, productive Simpson clonality was calculated as the square root of Simpson's diversity index over productive rearrangements. The table comes from immuneACCESS by way of TCRdb, which keeps in-frame sequences with V and J called. Part of the clones is missing from these tables; in studies checked, under half for an unresolved V gene and the rest for unknown reasons. V and J calls plus clone size are reproduced from that table; the DNA served to infer D and trimming. The sample table lists roughly 320,000 clones, around 87% of them with a count of one. Roughly 1.3% of the sample is taken by the ten largest.

A note on this clone: Its antigen is still unknown. No much larger clone is present one base from it, and per-base qualities are unavailable.

Specimen: peripheral blood. The TCR was taken from a man aged 70 or older with acute or convalescent COVID-19. The chain employs TRBV2 and TRBJ2-1, with a weak D call of TRBD1 (7 bases match). The CDR3 sequence is CASSVGTEGRGAVNEQFF. DNA sequence: TGTGCCAGCAGTGTTGGGACAGAGGGTCGCGGGGCCGTCAATGAGCAGTTCTTC.